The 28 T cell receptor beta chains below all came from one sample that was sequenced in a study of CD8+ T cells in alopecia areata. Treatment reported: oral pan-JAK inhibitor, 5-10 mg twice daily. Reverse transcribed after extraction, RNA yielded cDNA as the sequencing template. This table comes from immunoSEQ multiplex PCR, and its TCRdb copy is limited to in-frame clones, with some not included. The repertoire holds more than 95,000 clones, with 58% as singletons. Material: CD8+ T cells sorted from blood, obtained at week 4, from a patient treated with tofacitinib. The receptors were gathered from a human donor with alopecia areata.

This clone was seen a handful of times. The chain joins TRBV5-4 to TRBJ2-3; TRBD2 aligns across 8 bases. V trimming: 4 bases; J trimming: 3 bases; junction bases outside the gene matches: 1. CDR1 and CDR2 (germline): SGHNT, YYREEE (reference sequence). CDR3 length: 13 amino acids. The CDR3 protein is CASSASGTDTQYF. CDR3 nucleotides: TGTGCCAGCAGCGCTAGCGGGACAGATACGCAGTATTTT.

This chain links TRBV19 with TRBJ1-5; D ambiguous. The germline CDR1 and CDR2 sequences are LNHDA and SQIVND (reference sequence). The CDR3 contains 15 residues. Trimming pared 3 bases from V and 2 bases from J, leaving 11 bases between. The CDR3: CASSMLGMGNQPQHF. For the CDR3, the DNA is TGTGCCAGTAGTATGCTCGGGATGGGCAATCAGCCCCAGCATTTT.

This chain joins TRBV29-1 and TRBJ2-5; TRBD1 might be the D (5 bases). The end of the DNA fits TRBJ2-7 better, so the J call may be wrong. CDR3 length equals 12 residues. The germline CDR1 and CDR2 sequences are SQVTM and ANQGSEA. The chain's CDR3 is CSAGPGSYEQYF. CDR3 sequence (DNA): TGCAGCGCAGGGCCCGGTAGCTACGAGCAGTACTTC.

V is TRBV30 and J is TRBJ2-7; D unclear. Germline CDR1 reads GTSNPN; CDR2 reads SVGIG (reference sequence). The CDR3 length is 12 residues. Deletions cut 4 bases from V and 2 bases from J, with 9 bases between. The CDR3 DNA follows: TGTGCCTGGAAAGAGGATACCTACGAGCAGTACTTC. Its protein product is CAWKEDTYEQYF. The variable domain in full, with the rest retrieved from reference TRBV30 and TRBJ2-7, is SQTIHQWPATLVQPVGSPLSLECTVEGTSNPNLYWYRQAAGRGLQLLFYSVGIGQISSEVPQNLSASRPQDRQFILSSKKLLLSDSGFYLCAWKEDTYEQYFGPGTRLTVT.

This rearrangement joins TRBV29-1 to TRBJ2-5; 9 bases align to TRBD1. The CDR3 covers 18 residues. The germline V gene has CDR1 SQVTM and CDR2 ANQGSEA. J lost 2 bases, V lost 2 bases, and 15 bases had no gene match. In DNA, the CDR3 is TGCAGCGTTGAACATCCCTTCCGGACAGGGGTAGGACAAGAGACCCAGTACTTC. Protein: CSVEHPFRTGVGQETQYF.

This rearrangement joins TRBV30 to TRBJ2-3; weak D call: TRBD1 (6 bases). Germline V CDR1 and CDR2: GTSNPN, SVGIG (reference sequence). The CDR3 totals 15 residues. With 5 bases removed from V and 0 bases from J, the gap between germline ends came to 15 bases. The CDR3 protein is CAWLTGLASTDTQYF. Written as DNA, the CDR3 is TGTGCCTGGCTAACAGGGTTAGCTAGCACAGATACGCAGTATTTT. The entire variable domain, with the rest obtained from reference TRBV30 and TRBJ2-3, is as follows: SQTIHQWPATLVQPVGSPLSLECTVEGTSNPNLYWYRQAAGRGLQLLFYSVGIGQISSEVPQNLSASRPQDRQFILSSKKLLLSDSGFYLCAWLTGLASTDTQYFGPGTRLTVL.

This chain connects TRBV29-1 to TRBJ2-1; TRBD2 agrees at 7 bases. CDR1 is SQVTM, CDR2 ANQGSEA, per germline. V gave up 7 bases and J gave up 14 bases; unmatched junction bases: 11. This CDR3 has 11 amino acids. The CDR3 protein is CSALTRGVEFF. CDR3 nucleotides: TGCAGCGCTTTGACTCGGGGGGTCGAGTTCTTC.

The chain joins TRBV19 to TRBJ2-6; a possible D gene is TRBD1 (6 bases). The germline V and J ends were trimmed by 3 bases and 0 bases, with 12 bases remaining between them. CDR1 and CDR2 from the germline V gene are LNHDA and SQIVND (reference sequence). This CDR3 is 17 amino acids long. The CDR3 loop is CASSMAGDISGANVLTF. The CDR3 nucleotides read TGTGCCAGTAGTATGGCCGGGGACATCTCTGGGGCCAACGTCCTGACTTTC.

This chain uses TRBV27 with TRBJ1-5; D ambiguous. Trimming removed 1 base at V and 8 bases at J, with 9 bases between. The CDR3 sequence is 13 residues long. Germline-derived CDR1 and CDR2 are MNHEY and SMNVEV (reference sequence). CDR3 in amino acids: CASSLFRGEPQHF. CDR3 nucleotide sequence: TGTGCCAGCAGTTTATTTCGGGGTGAGCCCCAGCATTTT.

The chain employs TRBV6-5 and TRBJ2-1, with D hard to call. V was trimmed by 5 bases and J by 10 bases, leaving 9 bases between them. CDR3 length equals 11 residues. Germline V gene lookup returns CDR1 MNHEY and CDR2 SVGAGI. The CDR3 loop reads CASSTTLEQFF. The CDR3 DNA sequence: TGTGCCAGCAGTACAACCTTAGAGCAGTTCTTC.

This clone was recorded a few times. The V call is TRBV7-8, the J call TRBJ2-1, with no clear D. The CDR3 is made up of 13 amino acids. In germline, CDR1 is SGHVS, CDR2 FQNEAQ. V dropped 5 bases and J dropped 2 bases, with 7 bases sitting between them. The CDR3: CASSRPPYNEQFF. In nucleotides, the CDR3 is TGTGCCAGCAGCCGACCCCCCTACAATGAGCAGTTCTTC.

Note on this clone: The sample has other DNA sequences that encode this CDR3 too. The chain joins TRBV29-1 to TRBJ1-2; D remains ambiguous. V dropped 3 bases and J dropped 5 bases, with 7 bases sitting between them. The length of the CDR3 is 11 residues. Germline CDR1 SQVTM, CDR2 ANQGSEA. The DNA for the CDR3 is TGCAGCGTTGACCTGGAATATGGCTACACCTTC. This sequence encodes CSVDLEYGYTF.

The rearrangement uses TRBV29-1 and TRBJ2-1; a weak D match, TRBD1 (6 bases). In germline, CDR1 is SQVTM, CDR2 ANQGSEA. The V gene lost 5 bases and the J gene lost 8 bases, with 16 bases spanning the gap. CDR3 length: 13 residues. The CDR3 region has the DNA TGCAGCGTTCATGCAGGGGCCCCGGATGAGCAGTTCTTC. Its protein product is CSVHAGAPDEQFF.

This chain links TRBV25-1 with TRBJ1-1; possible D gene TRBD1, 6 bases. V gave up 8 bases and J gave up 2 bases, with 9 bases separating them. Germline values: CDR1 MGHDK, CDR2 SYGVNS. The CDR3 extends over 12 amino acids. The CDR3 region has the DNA TGTGCCAGCTCCAGGGGCAACACTGAAGCTTTCTTT. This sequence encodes CASSRGNTEAFF.

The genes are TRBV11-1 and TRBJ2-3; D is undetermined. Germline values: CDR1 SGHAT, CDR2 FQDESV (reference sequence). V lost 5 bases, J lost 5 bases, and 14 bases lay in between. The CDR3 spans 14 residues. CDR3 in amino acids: CASSPPGERDTQYF. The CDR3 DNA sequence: TGTGCCAGCAGCCCCCCGGGTGAGAGAGATACGCAGTATTTT.

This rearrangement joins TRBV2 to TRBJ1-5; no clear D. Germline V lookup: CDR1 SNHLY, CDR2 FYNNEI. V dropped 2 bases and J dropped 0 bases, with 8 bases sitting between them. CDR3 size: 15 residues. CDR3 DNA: TGTGCCAGCAGTGAACTAGACGGTAGCAATCAGCCCCAGCATTTT. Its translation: CASSELDGSNQPQHF.

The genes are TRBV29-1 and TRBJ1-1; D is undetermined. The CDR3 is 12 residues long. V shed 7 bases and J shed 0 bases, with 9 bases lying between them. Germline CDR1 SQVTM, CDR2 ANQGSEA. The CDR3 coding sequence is TGCAGCGAAGAGGAGATGAACACTGAAGCTTTCTTT. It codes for CSEEEMNTEAFF.

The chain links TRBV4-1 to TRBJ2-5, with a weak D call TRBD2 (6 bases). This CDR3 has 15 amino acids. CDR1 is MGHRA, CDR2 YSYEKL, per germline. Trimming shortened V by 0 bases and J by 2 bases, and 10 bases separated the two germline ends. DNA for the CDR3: TGCGCCAGCAGCCAAGATTTCGGAGGGCAAGAGACCCAGTACTTC. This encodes CASSQDFGGQETQYF.

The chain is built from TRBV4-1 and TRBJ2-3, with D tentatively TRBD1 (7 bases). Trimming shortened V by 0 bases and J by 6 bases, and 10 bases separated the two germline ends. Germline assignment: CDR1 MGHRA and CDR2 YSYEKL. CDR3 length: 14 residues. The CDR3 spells CASSQEQGRDTQYF. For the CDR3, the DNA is TGCGCCAGCAGCCAAGAACAGGGGAGGGATACGCAGTATTTT.

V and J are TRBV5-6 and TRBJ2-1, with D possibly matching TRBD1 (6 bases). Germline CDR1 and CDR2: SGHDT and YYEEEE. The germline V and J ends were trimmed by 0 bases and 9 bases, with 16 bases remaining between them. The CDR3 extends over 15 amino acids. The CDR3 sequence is CASSLGQGTIGEQFF. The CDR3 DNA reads TGTGCCAGCAGCTTGGGGCAGGGGACAATCGGTGAGCAGTTCTTC.

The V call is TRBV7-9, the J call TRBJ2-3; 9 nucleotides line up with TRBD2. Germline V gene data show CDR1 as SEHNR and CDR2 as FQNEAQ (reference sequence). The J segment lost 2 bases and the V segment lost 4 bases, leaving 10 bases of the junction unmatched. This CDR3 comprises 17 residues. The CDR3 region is CASSSRLSGGLTDTQYF. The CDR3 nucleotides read TGTGCCAGCAGCTCCCGCTTGAGCGGGGGGCTCACAGATACGCAGTATTTT.

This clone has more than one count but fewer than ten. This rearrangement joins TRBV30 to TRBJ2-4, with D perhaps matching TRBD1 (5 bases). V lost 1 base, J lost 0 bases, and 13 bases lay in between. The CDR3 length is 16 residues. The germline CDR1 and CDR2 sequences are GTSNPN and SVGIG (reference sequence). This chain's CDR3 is CAWSGPAGKAKNIQYF. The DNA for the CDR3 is TGTGCCTGGAGTGGCCCCGCAGGGAAAGCCAAAAACATTCAGTACTTC.

The CDR3 reads CASGTGGLYGYTF. As DNA, the CDR3 is TGTGCCAGTGGGACAGGGGGCCTCTATGGCTACACCTTC. This chain uses TRBV2 with TRBJ1-2; 12 bases match TRBD1. The CDR3 runs 13 residues. The V segment lost 9 bases and the J segment 4 bases; nucleotides outside the gene matches: 3. Per the germline V gene, CDR1 is SNHLY and CDR2 is FYNNEI.

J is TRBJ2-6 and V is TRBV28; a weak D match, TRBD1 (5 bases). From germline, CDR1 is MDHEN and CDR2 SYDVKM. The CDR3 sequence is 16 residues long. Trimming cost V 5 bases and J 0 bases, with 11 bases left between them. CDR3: CASSALDNSGANVLTF. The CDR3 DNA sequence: TGTGCCAGCAGTGCCCTGGACAACTCTGGGGCCAACGTCCTGACTTTC.

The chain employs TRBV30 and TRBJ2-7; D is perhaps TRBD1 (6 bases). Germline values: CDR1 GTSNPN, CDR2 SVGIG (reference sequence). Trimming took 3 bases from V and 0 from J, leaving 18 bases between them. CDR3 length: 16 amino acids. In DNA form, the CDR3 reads TGTGCCTGGAGCGAGAGCTCCGAGGGGGTCTCCTACGAGCAGTACTTC. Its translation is CAWSESSEGVSYEQYF.

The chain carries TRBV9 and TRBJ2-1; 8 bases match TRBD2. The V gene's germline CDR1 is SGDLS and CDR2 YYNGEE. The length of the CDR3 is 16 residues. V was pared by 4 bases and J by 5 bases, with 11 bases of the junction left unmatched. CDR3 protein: CASSLRTSWGDNEQFF. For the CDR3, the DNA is TGTGCCAGCAGCCTCCGGACTAGCTGGGGGGACAATGAGCAGTTCTTC.

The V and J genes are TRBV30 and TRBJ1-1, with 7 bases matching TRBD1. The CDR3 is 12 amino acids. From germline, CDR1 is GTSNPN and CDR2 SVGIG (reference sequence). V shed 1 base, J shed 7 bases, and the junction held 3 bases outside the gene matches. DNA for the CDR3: TGTGCCTGGAGTGACAGGGGTGGTGAAGCTTTCTTT. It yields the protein CAWSDRGGEAFF.

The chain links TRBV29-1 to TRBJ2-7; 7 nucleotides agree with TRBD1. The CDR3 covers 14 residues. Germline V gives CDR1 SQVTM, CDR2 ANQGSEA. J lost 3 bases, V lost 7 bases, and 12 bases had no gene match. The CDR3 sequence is CSATDRALIYEQYF. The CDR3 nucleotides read TGCAGCGCGACCGACAGGGCGCTCATCTACGAGCAGTACTTC.